The text below deals with one T cell receptor (beta chain). Under the authors' procedure: Nucleated cell counts were estimated from reference gene primer amplification. Sequencing used immunoSEQ multiplex PCR; TCRdb keeps in-frame clones, though not all of them. V and J calls and clone size are those listed in that table; D and trimming were worked out from the DNA. Found here are fewer than 250,000 clones, about 88% of them singletons; the top ten hold 6.2%. This record comes from a study of blood T cell repertoires in COVID-19. As for the study in general: There were acute and convalescent COVID-19 samples, and they came from the United States, Italy and Spain. Nucleic acid was either cDNA or gDNA, and it came from T cells, B-cell-depleted T cells, or PBMCs.

Germline assignment: CDR1 SNHLY and CDR2 FYNNEI. The CDR3 is 14 amino acids. With 3 bases clipped from V and 1 base from J, the junction kept 1 base outside the gene matches. The TCR sequence derives from a woman aged 40 to 50 who had recovered from COVID-19. The material sequenced was peripheral blood. The J gene is TRBJ1-1, the V gene TRBV2; 8 nucleotides line up with TRBD1. The CDR3 DNA sequence: TGTGCCAGCAGTGACCAGGGGGCGAACACTGAAGCTTTCTTT. It translates to CASSDQGANTEAFF. The full variable domain, its missing parts supplied by reference TRBV2 and TRBJ1-1, is EPEVTQTPSHQVTQMGQEVILRCVPISNHLYFYWYRQILGQKVEFLVSFYNNEISEKSEIFDDQFSVERPDGSNFTLKIRSTKLEDSAMYFCASSDQGANTEAFFGQGTRLTVV.